This TCR beta chain was captured by sequencing in a study of cytomegalovirus exposure and HLA in healthy donors (TCRdb year 2017). Study-wide context: A later analysis indicated that the 130 or so validation repertoires were generated on the platform also employed for the 700 or so repertoires of the first cohort. The study aimed to test whether cataloging public T cell receptors could reveal signatures of past pathogen exposure. Besides the first cohort of 666 subjects, a separate validation cohort made up of 120 different subjects was used. The study combined high-throughput TCR immunosequencing, statistical association of individual TCRs with disease status, and machine learning to predict cytomegalovirus infection status.

Study-wide findings and limitations: A later analysis lacked HLA typing for the validation cohort, so it scored co-occurrence in that cohort across all 110 or so repertoires. In both the original and validation cohorts, the classifier was reported to diagnose cytomegalovirus status with high specificity and sensitivity. A later analysis found that TCRs clustered in the first cohort also tended to co-occur in the roughly 110 validation repertoires, with approximately 95% of cluster scores above 0. The authors suggested that the approach could potentially be extended to other disease states and immunological phenotypes. In vitro tests confirmed that a few of the cytomegalovirus-associated TCR beta chains recognize cytomegalovirus antigens. Most TCR sequences were observed very rarely across donors, whereas some public TCRs were present in many individuals. The study gave a list of 150 to 200 TCR beta chains associated with cytomegalovirus.

Donors formed part of the validation cohort, which comprised 120 subjects and was distinct from the first cohort of 550 to 850 subjects. Library method: the immunoSEQ multiplex PCR assay. As for the original processing: A statistical classification framework was built to diagnose cytomegalovirus status from the catalog of TCR beta chain sequences. In TCRdb, the immuneACCESS table is reduced to in-frame sequences with V and J assigned. These tables do not hold every clone; where another copy was compared, an unresolved V gene accounts for under half, and the others remain unexplained. V and J calls and clone size are those listed in that table; D and trimming were worked out from the DNA. In all, the sample holds some 100,000 clones, and 88% of those were seen once. The top ten hold about 1.8% of the sample. About this clone: This clone's antigen is unknown. Base qualities were left out, and no much larger clone turns up one base away.

V lost 10 bases and J lost 2 bases, and the count of bases not matched to a germline gene is 9. The CDR3 runs 15 amino acids, cysteine and phenylalanine included. Only the CDR3 region is kept as DNA, spanning 45 bases read in frame from base 1. Via the germline V gene, CDR1 is SGHTA and CDR2 FQGNSA. Input material: PBMCs. The TCR was taken from a man aged 18 to 30 in good health and CMV-seronegative. The chain is assembled from TRBV7-2 and TRBJ2-5, with 11 junctional bases fitting TRBD2. The nucleotide sequence is TGTGCCACCAAAGGACTAGCGGGCGCTCAAGAGACCCAGTACTTC. This gives the protein CATKGLAGAQETQYF. Extended through the reference TRBV7-2 and TRBJ2-5 proteins, this CDR3 yields the full variable domain: GAGVSQSPSNKVTEKGKDVELRCDPISGHTALYWYRQSLGQGLEFLIYFQGNSAPDKSGLPSDRFSAERTGGSVSTLTIQRTQQEDSAVYLCATKGLAGAQETQYFGPGTRLLVL.